This T cell receptor (beta chain) originates from a study of T cell changes during pregnancy in multiple sclerosis. The data were produced by immunoSEQ multiplex PCR, yet TCRdb's version contains in-frame clones alone and is incomplete. The table lists tens of thousands of clones, 94% of them singletons. Germline assignment: CDR1 SGHDT and CDR2 YYEEEE. The CDR3 totals 14 residues. The ends lost 0 bases at V and 4 bases at J; junction bases unmatched: 0. This rearrangement joins TRBV5-6 to TRBJ1-5; TRBD1 aligns across 8 bases. The receptor was isolated from a female donor in good health, enrolled as a control in a pregnancy study. The sequenced sample was peripheral blood, obtained in the second trimester of pregnancy. CDR3 sequence (DNA): TGTGCCAGCAGCTTGGGGACAGGGAATCAGCCCCAGCATTTT. Its protein product is CASSLGTGNQPQHF. Based on the CDR3 plus reference TRBV5-6 and TRBJ1-5, the full variable domain is DAGVTQSPTHLIKTRGQQVTLRCSPKSGHDTVSWYQQALGQGPQFIFQYYEEEERQRGNFPDRFSGHQFPNYSSELNVNALLLGDSALYLCASSLGTGNQPQHFGDGTRLSIL.